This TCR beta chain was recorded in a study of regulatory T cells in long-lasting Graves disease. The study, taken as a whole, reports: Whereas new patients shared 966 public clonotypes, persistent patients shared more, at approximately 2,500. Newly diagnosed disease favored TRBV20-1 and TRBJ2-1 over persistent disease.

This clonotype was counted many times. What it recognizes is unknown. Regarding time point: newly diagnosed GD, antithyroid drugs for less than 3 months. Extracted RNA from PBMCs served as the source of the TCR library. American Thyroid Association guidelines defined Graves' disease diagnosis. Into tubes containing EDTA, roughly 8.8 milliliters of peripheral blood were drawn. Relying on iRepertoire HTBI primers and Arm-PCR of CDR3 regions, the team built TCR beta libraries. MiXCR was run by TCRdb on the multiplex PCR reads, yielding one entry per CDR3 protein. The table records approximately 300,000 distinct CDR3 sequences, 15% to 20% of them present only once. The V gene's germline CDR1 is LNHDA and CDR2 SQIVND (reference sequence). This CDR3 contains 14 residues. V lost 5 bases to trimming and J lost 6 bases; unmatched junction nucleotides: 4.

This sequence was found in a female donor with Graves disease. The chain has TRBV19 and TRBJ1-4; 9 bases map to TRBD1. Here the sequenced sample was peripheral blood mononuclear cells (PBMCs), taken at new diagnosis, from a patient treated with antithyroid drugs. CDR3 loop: CASSSGTGHEKLFF. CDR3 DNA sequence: TGTGCCAGTAGTTCCGGGACAGGGCATGAAAAACTGTTTTTT.